The present entry profiles one T cell receptor beta chain with its context. Repertoires were generated with immunoSEQ multiplex PCR, while TCRdb's copy carries only in-frame clones and drops some. The sample lists 200,000 to 300,000 clones; 80% to 90% were seen once. These data originate in a study of blood T cell repertoires in COVID-19. All enrollees were about 18 to 89 years old and from roughly 22 US areas. Trimming took 2 bases from V and 0 from J, leaving 11 bases between them. Germline assignment: CDR1 MDHEN and CDR2 SYDVKM. This CDR3 has 16 residues. This sequence was found in a woman in her 30s who had recovered from COVID-19. Material for sequencing was PBMCs or T cells enriched from blood (not recorded which). The chain combines TRBV28 with TRBJ1-5; D is unclear. The CDR3 loop reads CASSLGGTYSNQPQHF. In nucleotides, the CDR3 is TGTGCCAGCAGTTTAGGCGGCACCTATAGCAATCAGCCCCAGCATTTT.